The clone carrying this TCR beta chain has ten or more counts. Antigen unknown. TCRdb recomputed calls from the multiplex PCR reads with MiXCR, one row per CDR3 protein. The repertoire has about 230,000 distinct CDR3 sequences, around 32% of them found once; the top ten carry about 1.4%. This sample stems from a study of breast tumors, draining lymph nodes, adjacent tissues. The study, taken as a whole, reports: Tumor TCR diversity was below lymph nodes but above nontumor tissue. Luminal-like breast cancer showed significantly greater tumor-nontumor repertoire similarity than basal-like breast cancer did. Tumor T cell lymph node origin was a supported hypothesis, not proven. Data fit most tumor T cells coming from lymph node, expanding in tumor.

Breast cancer patients provided tissue from their axillary draining lymph nodes. Germline lookup yields CDR1 LNHDA and CDR2 SQIVND (reference sequence). Deletions cut 5 bases from V and 4 bases from J, with 6 bases between. This CDR3 has 11 amino acids. V usage is TRBV19 and J usage is TRBJ2-7; D remains unclear. The source material was axillary lymph node tissue. The sequence was obtained from a female donor with breast cancer. Some clones in this sample may be carry-over from other donors' samples. CDR3 DNA: TGTGCCAGTAGTTCCCAATACGAGCAGTACTTC. It codes for CASSSQYEQYF.